This TCR beta chain appears in the sequencing data of a study of cytomegalovirus exposure and HLA in healthy donors. Study-wide points: Follow-up analysis later connected one missense variant in DCLRE1C with trimming of TCR beta V- and J-genes.

V dropped 1 base and J dropped 4 bases, with 17 bases sitting between them. Germline V gene sequence: CDR1 MNHEY, CDR2 SMNVEV (reference sequence). There are 17 residues in the CDR3. The PCR contained 60 Vbeta and 13 Jbeta primers. Generated by immunoSEQ multiplex PCR, the TCRdb table keeps only in-frame clones and is missing some. The sample holds about 96,000 clones; roughly 74% are singletons and the top ten take 14%. As regards this clone: As yet, its antigen is unknown.

This TCR was recovered from a woman aged 70 to 79 in good health and CMV-seropositive. Input material: PBMCs. The V gene is TRBV27, the J gene TRBJ1-5; no reliable D call. For the CDR3, the DNA is TGTGCCAGCAGTTTATACCCTGCGGGAATAACGAATCAGCCCCAGCATTTT. Translating gives CASSLYPAGITNQPQHF.